These 27 T cell receptor beta chains originate from one sample sequenced in a study of cytomegalovirus exposure and HLA in healthy donors. PCR involved 60 Vbeta and 13 Jbeta primers. The repertoire was sequenced with immunoSEQ multiplex PCR; TCRdb's copy has only in-frame clones and lacks some. The table records 200,000 to 300,000 clones, 70% to 90% of them present only once. The source material was PBMCs. These receptors came from a woman aged 55-69 years in good health and CMV-seropositive.

This clone has a handful of counts. The rearrangement uses TRBV18 and TRBJ1-5, with D possibly being TRBD1 (6 bases). V was trimmed by 0 bases and J by 5 bases, leaving 11 bases between them. Germline V gene lookup returns CDR1 KGHSH and CDR2 LQKENI. The CDR3 totals 15 residues. The DNA of the CDR3 is TGTGCCAGCTCACCACCGGGGGGGCGGGATCAGCCCCAGCATTTT. Protein product: CASSPPGGRDQPQHF.

The V and J genes are TRBV5-4 and TRBJ1-3; a possible D gene is TRBD1 (6 bases). Trimming removed 5 bases from V and 4 bases from J, with 16 bases in between. The CDR3 runs 15 residues. Germline CDR1 and CDR2: SGHNT and YYREEE (reference sequence). CDR3 sequence: CASSSVAGEGNTIYF. Written as DNA, the CDR3 is TGTGCCAGCAGTTCGGTGGCAGGGGAGGGAAACACCATATATTTT.

The count of this clone is one. The V call is TRBV14, the J call TRBJ2-1; 9 nucleotides match TRBD2. This CDR3 spans 13 amino acids. Losses at the gene ends were 3 bases for V and 15 bases for J; bases not matched to a gene: 9. Germline-derived CDR1 and CDR2 are SGHDN and FVKESK. The CDR3 DNA sequence: TGTGCCAGCAGCCATTTATCCGGGACTAGCCGGTTCTTC. Residues: CASSHLSGTSRFF.

The rearrangement uses TRBV6-6 and TRBJ1-1; D is perhaps TRBD1 (5 bases). The CDR3 runs 14 residues. CDR1 is MNHNY and CDR2 is SVGAGI in the germline V gene (reference sequence). V was trimmed by 7 bases and J by 1 base, leaving 13 bases between them. DNA of the CDR3: TGTGCCAGCACCTTAGGGACTGAGAACACTGAAGCTTTCTTT. This codes for CASTLGTENTEAFF.

The chain carries TRBV6-1 and TRBJ1-5; TRBD1 matches at 7 bases. Losses at the gene ends were 1 base for V and 7 bases for J; bases not matched to a gene: 7. Germline CDR1 MNHNS, CDR2 SASEGT. There are 15 residues in the CDR3. CDR3 sequence: CASSEGPGGWQPQHF. CDR3 bases: TGTGCCAGCAGTGAAGGTCCAGGGGGGTGGCAGCCCCAGCATTTT.

CDR3 sequence (DNA): TGTGCCAGCATCAGACAGGGGGCAGGTGAGCAGTACTTC. Amino acid sequence: CASIRQGAGEQYF. The rearrangement joins TRBV2 to TRBJ2-7; 10 bases line up with TRBD1. The CDR3 length is 13 residues. Trimming cost V 7 bases and J 7 bases; bases outside gene matches: 7. The germline CDR1 and CDR2 sequences are SNHLY and FYNNEI.

For this clone: Other DNA sequences in the same sample also yield this CDR3. V usage is TRBV10-1 and J usage is TRBJ2-7; D gene unclear. In germline, CDR1 is WNHNN, CDR2 SYGVQD (reference sequence). V lost 2 bases, J lost 2 bases, and 7 bases lay in between. The CDR3 length is 13 residues. Here the CDR3 DNA reads TGCGCCAGCAGTGAGGGCAGAACCTACGAGCAGTACTTC. It yields the protein CASSEGRTYEQYF.

The chain has TRBV18 and TRBJ1-1; 7 bases are shared with TRBD1. The CDR3 totals 11 residues. The J segment lost 7 bases and the V segment lost 8 bases, leaving 4 bases of the junction unmatched. Germline loops: CDR1 KGHSH, CDR2 LQKENI. The CDR3 is CASTRGFEAFF. Written as DNA, the CDR3 is TGTGCCAGCACCAGGGGGTTTGAAGCTTTCTTT.

This clone was seen only once. The chain uses TRBV29-1 and TRBJ1-1; TRBD1 is a possible D gene (6 bases). The V gene lost 6 bases and the J gene lost 0 bases, with 14 bases spanning the gap. Germline V gene data show CDR1 as SQVTM and CDR2 as ANQGSEA. The CDR3 has 14 amino acids. CDR3 DNA sequence: TGCAGCGTAACAGACAGGACCCTGAACACTGAAGCTTTCTTT. Translating gives CSVTDRTLNTEAFF.

V usage is TRBV5-3 and J usage is TRBJ2-7; D is possibly TRBD2 (5 bases). TRBV5-3 is an open reading frame, and its role is uncertain. CDR3 length equals 13 residues. V lost 2 bases to trimming and J lost 5 bases, with 11 bases between them. CDR3 coding DNA: TGTGCCAGAAGCTTCGGGGATCAGGACGAGCAGTACTTC. This translates into CARSFGDQDEQYF.

The V call is TRBV19, the J call TRBJ1-3, with D possibly matching TRBD1 (6 bases). Trimming cost V 5 bases and J 2 bases, with 16 bases left between them. Germline assignment: CDR1 LNHDA and CDR2 SQIVND (reference sequence). This CDR3 has 16 amino acids. The CDR3 loop is CASSGTSGTTGNTIYF. The CDR3 DNA reads TGTGCCAGTAGTGGAACATCCGGGACAACTGGAAACACCATATATTTT.

This chain joins TRBV6-1 and TRBJ1-1, with unresolved D. Trimming took off 5 bases at V and 0 bases at J, with 4 bases between the two ends. The CDR3 consists of 12 residues. Per germline, CDR1 MNHNS and CDR2 SASEGT. As DNA, the CDR3 is TGTGCCAGCAGTACTATGAACACTGAAGCTTTCTTT. This sequence encodes CASSTMNTEAFF.

The V and J genes are TRBV5-4 and TRBJ2-5; 8 bases match TRBD1. CDR3 length equals 15 residues. Germline V gene data show CDR1 as SGHNT and CDR2 as YYREEE (reference sequence). The trim removed 4 bases at V and 5 bases at J, leaving 10 bases unmatched. The CDR3 sequence: CASSPGTGTWETQYF. DNA of the CDR3: TGTGCCAGCAGCCCGGGGACAGGAACTTGGGAGACCCAGTACTTC.

The J gene is TRBJ1-2, the V gene TRBV19, with D possibly TRBD1 on 6 matching bases. Trimming took off 6 bases at V and 5 bases at J, with 10 bases between the two ends. The CDR3 sequence is 12 residues long. Per the germline V gene, CDR1 is LNHDA and CDR2 is SQIVND (reference sequence). The CDR3 bases are TGTGCCAGTAGACAGGGTCTATATGGCTACACCTTC. It codes for CASRQGLYGYTF.

V and J are TRBV25-1 and TRBJ1-3; 7 bases are a match to TRBD1. The CDR3 covers 13 residues. V shed 9 bases and J 0 bases; nucleotides not matched to a gene: 2. In germline, CDR1 is MGHDK, CDR2 SYGVNS. The CDR3 bases are TGTGCCAGTAGGGACAGCTCTGGAAACACCATATATTTT. Translating gives CASRDSSGNTIYF.

The J gene is TRBJ2-1, the V gene TRBV10-3; 9 positions agree with TRBD2. The CDR3 extends over 19 amino acids. CDR1 is ENHRY, CDR2 SYGVKD, per germline. The ends lost 7 bases at V and 0 bases at J; junction bases unmatched: 16. The CDR3, as DNA: TGTGCCATCATGGATGTCGGCGGGAGGGCCAGTAGCTCCTACAATGAGCAGTTCTTC. It is translated as CAIMDVGGRASSSYNEQFF.

This clone was detected a few times. V usage is TRBV6-1 and J usage is TRBJ1-2; 7 bases are a match to TRBD1. The CDR3 length is 14 residues. In germline, CDR1 is MNHNS, CDR2 SASEGT. With V trimmed by 4 bases and J by 4 bases, 6 bases remained unmatched. The CDR3 here is CASSGLGQRYGYTF. The DNA of the CDR3 is TGTGCCAGCAGTGGGCTGGGACAGCGCTATGGCTACACCTTC.

The CDR3 protein is CASRPGQGWGYTF. As DNA, the CDR3 is TGTGCCAGCAGGCCGGGACAGGGATGGGGCTACACCTTC. The V call is TRBV6-5, the J call TRBJ1-2; 9 bases agree with TRBD1. V was clipped by 6 bases and J by 8 bases; unmatched bases: 7. CDR1 MNHEY and CDR2 SVGAGI come from the germline V gene. The CDR3 is made up of 13 amino acids.

The genes are TRBV5-1 and TRBJ2-3, with D possibly matching TRBD1 (7 bases). Germline CDR1 is SGHRS and CDR2 is YFSETQ. Trimming pared 4 bases from V and 1 base from J, leaving 13 bases between. The CDR3 sequence is 15 residues long. This chain's CDR3 is CASSRRGEGTDTQYF. DNA for the CDR3: TGCGCCAGCAGCCGCAGGGGGGAGGGCACAGATACGCAGTATTTT.

The chain employs TRBV27 and TRBJ1-5; 7 positions agree with TRBD1. CDR1 MNHEY and CDR2 SMNVEV come from the germline V gene (reference sequence). J lost 6 bases, V lost 5 bases, and 10 bases had no gene match. The CDR3 contains 15 residues. For the CDR3, the DNA is TGTGCCAGCAGTATCCTTACAGGGGAGGTTCAGCCCCAGCATTTT. It translates to CASSILTGEVQPQHF.

V and J are TRBV28 and TRBJ2-7; 11 bases agree with TRBD2. V dropped 6 bases and J dropped 2; count of bases not matched to a gene: 3. Germline-derived CDR1 and CDR2 are MDHEN and SYDVKM. The CDR3 totals 14 residues. The CDR3 bases are TGTGCCAGCAGCCGTAGCGGGAGGGCCTACGAGCAGTACTTC. Amino acid sequence: CASSRSGRAYEQYF.

The J gene is TRBJ2-1, the V gene TRBV5-4, with 7 bases lining up with TRBD1. J gave up 6 bases and V 4 bases, and 4 bases lay outside the gene matches. The CDR3 consists of 13 residues. Germline V gives CDR1 SGHNT, CDR2 YYREEE (reference sequence). Written as DNA, the CDR3 is TGTGCCAGCAGCATCACAGGGGTCAATGAGCAGTTCTTC. Amino acid sequence: CASSITGVNEQFF.

CDR3 amino acids: CASSSYTQDRVNGYTF. The CDR3, as DNA: TGTGCCAGCAGTTCATATACCCAGGACAGGGTTAATGGCTACACCTTC. The chain is built from TRBV6-5 and TRBJ1-2; the match to TRBD1 covers 8 bases. This CDR3 has 16 residues. V dropped 4 bases and J dropped 6; count of bases not matched to a gene: 13. Germline CDR1 MNHEY, CDR2 SVGAGI.

The rearrangement uses TRBV14 and TRBJ2-7, with a weak D call TRBD2 (7 bases). Per germline, CDR1 SGHDN and CDR2 FVKESK. V dropped 1 base and J dropped 2 bases, with 18 bases sitting between them. This CDR3 spans 17 amino acids. The CDR3 DNA reads TGTGCCAGCAGCCAAGGGGGGGAAGGGGGGGAGACCTACGAGCAGTACTTC. It is translated as CASSQGGEGGETYEQYF. Filled out from reference TRBV14 and TRBJ2-7, the complete variable domain reads EAGVTQFPSHSVIEKGQTVTLRCDPISGHDNLYWYRRVMGKEIKFLLHFVKESKQDESGMPNNRFLAERTGGTYSTLKVQPAELEDSGVYFCASSQGGEGGETYEQYFGPGTRLTVT.

The rearrangement joins TRBV28 to TRBJ1-2, with 10 nucleotides matching TRBD1. The CDR3 is 15 residues long. Germline CDR1 is MDHEN and CDR2 is SYDVKM. Germline trimming cut 5 bases from V and 8 bases from J; bases unmatched to any gene: 11. CDR3 residues: CASSPRTGGSLGYTF. In nucleotides, the CDR3 is TGTGCCAGCAGTCCCCGGACAGGGGGGTCTCTGGGCTACACCTTC.

This clone was detected many times. The J gene is TRBJ2-1, the V gene TRBV6-4; 12 positions match TRBD2. The length of the CDR3 is 16 residues. V was clipped by 0 bases and J by 6 bases; unmatched bases: 3. Germline values: CDR1 MRHNA, CDR2 SNTAGT. The CDR3 loop reads CASSDSTSGGRNEQFF. CDR3 DNA sequence: TGTGCCAGCAGTGACTCAACTAGCGGGGGGCGCAATGAGCAGTTCTTC.

The chain employs TRBV1 and TRBJ2-3; TRBD2, the table's D call, was not compared with the DNA. TRBV1 is a listed pseudogene. The CDR3 runs 17 residues. CDR3 coding DNA: TGCACCAGCAGCCACAACCCTCCGGGGAGGCGCACAGATACGCAGTATTTT. It encodes CTSSHNPPGRRTDTQYF.